A selection of T cell receptor beta chains follows, all from one sample in a study of T-cell memory formation after mild COVID-19. A single record per CDR3 protein comes from TCRdb applying MiXCR to the 5' RACE reads. The sample contains approximately 260,000 distinct CDR3 sequences, 15% to 20% of which appear only once. Sequenced material: PBMCs or a T cell subset sorted from them (not recorded which). The receptors were gathered from a man aged 18 to 35 who had mild COVID-19 (a few samples of this study predate the infection). Cell type and time point are not known. The CDR3 runs from the conserved cysteine through the conserved F or W. D genes are given only for firm matches. Only part of the rows carry a size: once, few, many, or a class if the clone is expanded.

J,D,length,V,size,CDR3,DNA
TRBJ2-1,.,15,TRBV19,.,CASRARVGLYNEQFF,TGTGCCAGTAGGGCGAGGGTCGGGCTCTACAATGAGCAGTTCTTC
TRBJ2-5,.,17,TRBV14,once,CASSQGVGPLLQETQYF,TGTGCCAGCAGCCAAGGGGTGGGACCGCTGCTCCAAGAGACCCAGTACTTC
TRBJ1-3,.,17,TRBV4-3,.,CASSRLEGSYSGNTIYF,TGCGCCAGCAGCCGATTGGAGGGCAGCTACTCTGGAAACACCATATATTTT
TRBJ1-6,.,14,TRBV7-2,.,CASSERDFNSPLHF,TGTGCCAGCAGCGAACGGGACTTTAATTCACCCCTCCACTTT
TRBJ2-1,TRBD2,17,TRBV10-3,few,CATPGEVRLAGDNEQFF,TGTGCCACCCCGGGTGAGGTTCGACTAGCGGGGGACAATGAGCAGTTCTTC
TRBJ2-3,.,13,TRBV12-3/TRBV12-4,.,CASRFDSMDTQYF,TGTGCCAGCAGGTTCGATTCGATGGATACGCAGTATTTT
TRBJ2-3,TRBD2,16,TRBV5-6,few,CASSPPSGGAPDTQYF,TGTGCCAGCAGCCCACCCAGCGGGGGGGCCCCAGATACGCAGTATTTT
TRBJ1-2,TRBD1,14,TRBV6-5,few,CASSFLRDSYGYTF,TGTGCCAGCAGTTTCTTACGGGACAGCTATGGCTACACCTTC
TRBJ1-2,.,14,TRBV6-6,few,CASSSAGDAHGYTF,TGTGCCAGCAGTTCCGCAGGGGATGCTCATGGCTACACCTTC
TRBJ2-3,.,17,TRBV4-2,few,CASSQGLGDIWTDTQYF,TGTGCCAGCAGCCAAGGCTTAGGGGATATATGGACAGATACGCAGTATTTT
TRBJ1-5,.,14,TRBV7-9,few,CASSSSGAEMPQHF,TGTGCCAGCAGCTCCTCGGGGGCTGAAATGCCCCAGCATTTT
TRBJ2-2,.,15,TRBV3-1,few,CASRSLRTGTGELFF,TGTGCCAGCAGATCCTTGCGGACGGGCACCGGGGAGCTGTTTTTT
TRBJ2-7,TRBD1,15,TRBV5-1,many,CASSWMTGVSYEQYF,TGCGCCAGCAGCTGGATGACAGGGGTGAGCTACGAGCAGTACTTC
TRBJ2-7,TRBD1,13,TRBV10-2,.,CASTWTGDDEQYF,TGCGCCAGCACCTGGACAGGGGATGACGAGCAGTACTTC
TRBJ2-7,.,14,TRBV5-5,many,CASSLAPGTNEQYF,TGTGCCAGCAGCTTGGCTCCGGGTACTAACGAGCAGTACTTC
TRBJ1-2,TRBD1,17,TRBV3-1,few,CASSHVPGQGRLSGYTF,TGTGCCAGCAGCCACGTCCCGGGACAGGGGAGGTTGAGTGGCTACACCTTC
TRBJ1-1,.,14,TRBV12-3/TRBV12-4,.,CASSSPGMNTEAFF,TGTGCCAGCAGCTCCCCGGGGATGAACACTGAAGCTTTCTTT
TRBJ1-2,TRBD1,13,TRBV29-1,.,CSVGIGQEYGYTF,TGCAGCGTTGGTATTGGACAGGAGTATGGCTACACCTTC
TRBJ2-2,.,17,TRBV4-2,few,CASSQEDIGMVTGELFF,TGTGCCAGCAGCCAAGAAGACATCGGGATGGTTACCGGGGAGCTGTTTTTT
TRBJ1-2,.,12,TRBV12-3/TRBV12-4,few,CASSRLLYGYTF,TGTGCCAGCAGCCGCCTTTTGTATGGCTACACCTTC
TRBJ2-6,.,18,TRBV18,.,CASSPWGKGQAGANVLTF,TGTGCCAGCTCACCATGGGGGAAGGGGCAGGCTGGGGCCAACGTCCTGACTTTC
TRBJ1-4,TRBD1,16,TRBV12-5,.,CASGPRGDSNNEKLFF,TGTGCTAGTGGTCCTCGCGGGGACAGCAATAATGAAAAACTGTTTTTT
TRBJ2-3,TRBD2,16,TRBV7-2,few,CASSLLVGGGPDTQYF,TGTGCCAGCAGCTTATTGGTTGGCGGGGGGCCAGATACGCAGTATTTT
TRBJ2-4,TRBD2,16,TRBV10-2,few,CASSMTSGGSEDIQYF,TGCGCCAGCAGCATGACTAGCGGGGGGTCAGAGGACATTCAGTACTTC
TRBJ2-5,.,13,TRBV7-2,.,CASSLASRETQYF,TGTGCCAGCAGCTTAGCGTCCAGAGAGACCCAGTACTTC
TRBJ1-5,TRBD1,15,TRBV5-1,few,CASSLSGGGNQPQHF,TGCGCCAGCAGCTTGTCAGGGGGCGGCAATCAGCCCCAGCATTTT
TRBJ1-2,.,12,TRBV5-5,few,CASSGAFYGYTF,TGTGCCAGCAGCGGCGCTTTCTATGGCTACACCTTC
TRBJ2-3,TRBD2,13,TRBV2,.,CAKTSGAPDTQYF,TGTGCCAAGACTAGCGGGGCGCCAGATACGCAGTATTTT
TRBJ1-2,.,12,TRBV15,.,CATHTGFYGYTF,TGTGCCACCCATACAGGGTTCTATGGCTACACCTTC
TRBJ1-1,.,15,TRBV6-5,few,CASSSSRWVGTEAFF,TGTGCCAGCAGTTCCAGCCGGTGGGTCGGCACTGAAGCTTTCTTT
TRBJ1-4,.,15,TRBV3-1,many,CASSQDTGANEKLFF,TGTGCCAGCAGCCAAGATACGGGGGCGAATGAAAAACTGTTTTTT
TRBJ2-5,.,14,TRBV5-1,many,CASSLDGTQETQYF,TGCGCCAGCAGCTTGGACGGGACTCAAGAGACCCAGTACTTC
TRBJ2-2,.,15,TRBV6-5,.,CASSSGPPYTGELFF,TGTGCCAGCAGTTCCGGACCGCCCTACACCGGGGAGCTGTTTTTT
TRBJ1-2,.,17,TRBV20-1,many,CSARDRTIPLANYGYTF,TGCAGTGCTAGAGATCGGACCATACCCCTTGCTAACTATGGCTACACCTTC
TRBJ1-5,.,15,TRBV7-9,.,CASSLEGVSNQPQHF,TGTGCCAGCAGCTTAGAGGGAGTCAGCAATCAGCCCCAGCATTTT
TRBJ1-1,.,9,TRBV7-7,.,CASSSEAFF,TGTGCTAGCAGCTCTGAAGCTTTCTTT
TRBJ2-2,.,14,TRBV18,few,CASSWSANTGELFF,TGTGCCAGCTCATGGAGCGCGAACACCGGGGAGCTGTTTTTT
TRBJ2-3,.,13,TRBV27,.,CASSEGTRYTQYF,TGTGCCAGCAGTGAAGGGACTCGCTATACGCAGTATTTT
TRBJ1-5,.,14,TRBV7-2,.,CASKYSYSNQPQHF,TGTGCCAGCAAGTACAGCTATAGCAATCAGCCCCAGCATTTT
TRBJ1-5,.,15,TRBV6-2/TRBV6-3,.,CASSYRGGGNQPQHF,TGTGCCAGCAGTTACAGGGGGGGCGGCAATCAGCCCCAGCATTTT
TRBJ1-5,.,16,TRBV21-1,few,CASSKDGTGERQPQHF,TGTGCCAGCAGCAAAGATGGGACAGGGGAAAGACAGCCCCAGCATTTT